This T cell receptor beta chain was documented in a study of molecular identifiers for immune sequencing clone quantification. Across the study: Replicate experiments divided RNA from roughly 20,000 or 100,000 naive CD8 cells into five parts and sequenced four.

With RNA at 10%, 30% or 50%, naive CD8 libraries came from approximately 22,000 to 940,000 sorted cells. Sorting defined naive CD8 T cells as CD8+CD4-CCR7+CD45RA+. TCRdb itself ran the PCR reads through MiXCR, one entry per CDR3 protein. Seen here are about 640,000 distinct CDR3 sequences, just under 20% observed once, and the top ten hold roughly 0.9%. This sequence was found in a human donor in good health. Some libraries in this study had Jurkat cell RNA spiked in. The sample comprised naive CD8+ T cells from blood, with Jurkat cell RNA spiked in. This sample's subset: FACS-sorted CD8+CD4-CCR7+CD45RA+ naive T cells.

CDR3 region: CASSQEAGTGLAGELFF. For the CDR3, the DNA is TGCGCCAGCAGCCAAGAGGCCGGGACAGGGCTCGCCGGGGAGCTGTTTTTT. The chain carries TRBV4-1 and TRBJ2-2, with 9 positions matching TRBD1. This CDR3 comprises 17 residues. CDR1 is MGHRA and CDR2 is YSYEKL in the germline V gene. The trim removed 0 bases at V and 6 bases at J, leaving 8 bases unmatched.